These T cell receptor beta chains were read from a single sample in a study of T cell responses to AZD1222 COVID-19 vaccine. Libraries were prepared by immunoSEQ multiplex PCR; TCRdb keeps only in-frame clonotypes and omits some of them. Among around 140,000 clones listed, about 93% were seen once. Sequences were derived from peripheral blood, sampled on day 0 of AZD1222 vaccination. The receptors derive from an adult in good health. CDR3s include the opening cysteine and the closing phenylalanine or tryptophan.

v_gene,j_gene,CDR3aa
TRBV19,TRBJ1-2,CASSPHSLYGYTF
TRBV25-1,TRBJ1-4,CASSDPTGEKLFF
TRBV19,TRBJ1-1,CASSFQRGDTEAFF
TRBV7-2,TRBJ1-4,CASSRTTKSQGEKLFF
TRBV6-9,TRBJ1-5,CASSSDPVPLSNQPQHF
TRBV4-2,TRBJ1-2,CASSQDGTTNYGYTF
TRBV11-2,TRBJ2-1,CASSLGVTSDEQFF
TRBV7-6,TRBJ2-7,CASSPHSTGTGVNEQYF
TRBV28,TRBJ1-5,CASRYTGTGYSNQPQHF
TRBV2,TRBJ1-1,CASMGTGWGTEAFF
TRBV10-2,TRBJ1-1,CASSEYRNTEAFF
TRBV19,TRBJ1-4,CASSTGRLNEKLFF
TRBV7-2,TRBJ2-1,CASSFARGNEQFF
TRBV25-1,TRBJ1-4,CASSDPGTGKEKLFF
TRBV27,TRBJ2-7,CASPEATEKRSYEQYF
TRBV28,TRBJ2-7,CASSFGRGPYEQYF
TRBV19,TRBJ2-7,CASSNLLQGSDEQYF
TRBV19,TRBJ2-1,CASSWTGIEQFF
TRBV28,TRBJ2-3,CASSSPGQGTDTQYF
TRBV5-8,TRBJ2-4,CASSLNQGTKNIQYF
TRBV15,TRBJ1-1,CATSRDIMNTEAFF
TRBV29-1,TRBJ2-5,CSVEEREGLRETQYF
TRBV5-4,TRBJ2-1,CASSLDSGSYNEQFF
TRBV6-5,TRBJ1-2,CASRFINYGYTF
TRBV27,TRBJ1-1,CASSPQLNTEAFF
TRBV30,TRBJ2-7,CAWSSARGWEQYF
TRBV6-5,TRBJ1-1,CASSYSRGTLNTEAFF
TRBV19,TRBJ1-5,CASSIGRGFSNQPQHF
TRBV5-4,TRBJ2-3,CASSLMVREPGTDTQYF
TRBV14,TRBJ2-7,CASSQGPGGIYEQYF
TRBV20-1,TRBJ1-1,CSGSPDTNTEAFF
TRBV6-1,TRBJ1-1,CASSEALRGRLNTEAFF
TRBV5-1,TRBJ2-7,CASSLGQGSYEQYF
TRBV6-5,TRBJ1-4,CASSHRGAEEKLFF
TRBV7-8,TRBJ1-5,CASSLGGFSNQPQHF
TRBV19,TRBJ1-5,CASSMEGWSNQPQHF
TRBV5-1,TRBJ1-1,CASSLAGGSTEAFF
TRBV5-1,TRBJ1-5,CASSVTGDSNQPQHF
TRBV6-5,TRBJ2-1,CASSYSREIGNEQFF
TRBV6-5,TRBJ1-5,CASSRYSNQPQHF
TRBV6-5,TRBJ2-5,CASSILAGEETQYF
TRBV5-1,TRBJ2-1,CASSLITSGRNEQFF
TRBV30,TRBJ2-5,CAWSRDLKETQYF
TRBV5-1,TRBJ2-1,CASSLEHAAFYNEQFF
TRBV7-6,TRBJ1-1,CASSESGDRGTEAFF
TRBV7-2,TRBJ1-1,CASSLVGPREAFF